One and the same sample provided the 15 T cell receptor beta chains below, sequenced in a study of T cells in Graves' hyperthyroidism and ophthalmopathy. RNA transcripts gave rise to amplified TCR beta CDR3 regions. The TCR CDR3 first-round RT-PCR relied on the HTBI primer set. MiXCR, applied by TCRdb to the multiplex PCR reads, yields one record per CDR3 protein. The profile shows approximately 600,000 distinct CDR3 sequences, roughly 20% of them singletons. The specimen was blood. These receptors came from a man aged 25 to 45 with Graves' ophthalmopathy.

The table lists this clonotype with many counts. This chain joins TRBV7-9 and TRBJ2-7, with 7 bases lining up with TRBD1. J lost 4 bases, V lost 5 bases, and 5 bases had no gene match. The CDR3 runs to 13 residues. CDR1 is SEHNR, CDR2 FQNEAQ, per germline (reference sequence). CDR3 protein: CASSAQGWYEQYF. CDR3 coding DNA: TGTGCCAGCAGCGCACAGGGGTGGTACGAGCAGTACTTC.

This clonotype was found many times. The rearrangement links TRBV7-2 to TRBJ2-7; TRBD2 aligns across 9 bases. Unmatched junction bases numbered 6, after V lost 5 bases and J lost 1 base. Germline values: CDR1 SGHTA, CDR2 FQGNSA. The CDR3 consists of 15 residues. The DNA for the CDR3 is TGTGCCAGCAGCCCACTAGCGGGCACATCCTACGAGCAGTACTTC. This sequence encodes CASSPLAGTSYEQYF.

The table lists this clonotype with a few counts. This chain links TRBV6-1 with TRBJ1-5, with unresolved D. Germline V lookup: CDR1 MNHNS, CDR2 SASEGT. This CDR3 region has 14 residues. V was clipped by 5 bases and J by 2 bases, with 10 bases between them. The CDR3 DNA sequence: TGTGCCAGCAGTTCGGGCTCAGGCAATCAGCCCCAGCATTTT. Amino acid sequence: CASSSGSGNQPQHF.

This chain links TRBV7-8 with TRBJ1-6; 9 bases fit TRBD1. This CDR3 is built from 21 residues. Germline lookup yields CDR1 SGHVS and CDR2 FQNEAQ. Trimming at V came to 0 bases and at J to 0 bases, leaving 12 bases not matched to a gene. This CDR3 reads CASSLAYKGTGKSSYNSPLHF. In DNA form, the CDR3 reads TGTGCCAGCAGCTTAGCATACAAGGGGACAGGGAAGTCCTCCTATAATTCACCCCTCCACTTT. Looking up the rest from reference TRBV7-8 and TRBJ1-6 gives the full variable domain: GAGVSQSPRYKVAKRGQDVALRCDPISGHVSLFWYQQALGQGPEFLTYFQNEAQLDKSGLPSDRFFAERPEGSVSTLKIQRTQQEDSAVYLCASSLAYKGTGKSSYNSPLHFGNGTRLTVT.

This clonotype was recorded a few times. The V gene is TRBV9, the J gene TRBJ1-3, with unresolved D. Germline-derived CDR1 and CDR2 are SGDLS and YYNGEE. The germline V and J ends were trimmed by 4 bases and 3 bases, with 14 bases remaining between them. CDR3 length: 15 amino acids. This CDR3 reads CASSQYRDGGNTIYF. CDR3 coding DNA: TGTGCCAGCAGCCAATACCGGGATGGTGGAAACACCATATATTTT.

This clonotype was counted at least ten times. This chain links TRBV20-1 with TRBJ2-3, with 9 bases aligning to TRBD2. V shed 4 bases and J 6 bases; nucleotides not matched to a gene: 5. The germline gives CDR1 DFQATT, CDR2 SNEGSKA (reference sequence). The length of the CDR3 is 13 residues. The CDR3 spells CSAIAGVPDTQYF. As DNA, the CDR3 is TGCAGTGCTATAGCGGGAGTACCCGATACGCAGTATTTT.

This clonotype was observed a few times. CDR3: CSASKSGARATDTQYF. The CDR3 DNA reads as TGCAGTGCGAGTAAAAGCGGTGCGAGGGCAACAGATACGCAGTATTTT. The chain has TRBV20-1 and TRBJ2-3, with a possible D match to TRBD2 (5 bases). This CDR3 is 16 amino acids long. Germline assignment: CDR1 DFQATT and CDR2 SNEGSKA (reference sequence). With 6 bases removed from V and 3 bases from J, the gap between germline ends came to 22 bases.

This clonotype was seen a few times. The chain's CDR3 is CASSMTGWYEQYF. In nucleotides, the CDR3 is TGTGCCAGCAGTATGACAGGGTGGTACGAGCAGTACTTC. The V gene is TRBV7-9, the J gene TRBJ2-7; 7 nucleotides agree with TRBD1. V lost 6 bases and J lost 4; bases outside the gene matches: 6. The CDR3 covers 13 residues. CDR1 is SEHNR and CDR2 is FQNEAQ in the germline V gene (reference sequence). Using reference TRBV7-9 and TRBJ2-7 for the parts outside the CDR3, the full variable domain is DTGVSQNPRHKITKRGQNVTFRCDPISEHNRLYWYRQTLGQGPEFLTYFQNEAQLEKSRLLSDRFSAERPKGSFSTLEIQRTEQGDSAMYLCASSMTGWYEQYFGPGTRLTVT.

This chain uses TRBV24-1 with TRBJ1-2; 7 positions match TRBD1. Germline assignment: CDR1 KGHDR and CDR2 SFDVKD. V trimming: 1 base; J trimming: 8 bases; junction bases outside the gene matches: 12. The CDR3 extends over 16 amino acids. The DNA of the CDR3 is TGTGCCACCAGTGATTTAAGGGCGACAGGGCTAGGCGGCTACACCTTC. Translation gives CATSDLRATGLGGYTF.

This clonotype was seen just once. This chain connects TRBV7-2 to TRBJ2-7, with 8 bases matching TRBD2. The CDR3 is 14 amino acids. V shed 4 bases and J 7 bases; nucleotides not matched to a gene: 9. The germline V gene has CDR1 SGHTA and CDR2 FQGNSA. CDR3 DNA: TGTGCCAGCAGCTCCCCCGGGGGGGCCGTTGAGCAGTACTTC. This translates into CASSSPGGAVEQYF.

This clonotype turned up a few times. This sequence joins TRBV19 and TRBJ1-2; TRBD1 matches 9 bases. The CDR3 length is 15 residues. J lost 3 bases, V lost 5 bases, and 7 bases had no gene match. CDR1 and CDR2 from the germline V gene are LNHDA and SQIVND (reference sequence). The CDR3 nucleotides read TGTGCCAGTAGTGCTACAGGGGGCGCGTACTATGGCTACACCTTC. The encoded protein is CASSATGGAYYGYTF. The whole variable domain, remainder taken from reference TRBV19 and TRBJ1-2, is DGGITQSPKYLFRKEGQNVTLSCEQNLNHDAMYWYRQDPGQGLRLIYYSQIVNDFQKGDIAEGYSVSREKKESFPLTVTSAQKNPTAFYLCASSATGGAYYGYTFGSGTRLTVV.

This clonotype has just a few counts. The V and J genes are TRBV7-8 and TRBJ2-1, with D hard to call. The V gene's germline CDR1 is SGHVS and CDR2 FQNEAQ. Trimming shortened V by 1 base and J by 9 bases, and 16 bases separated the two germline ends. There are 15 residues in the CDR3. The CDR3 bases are TGTGCCAGCAGCTTAGGATCCCAGGTTGTCGGTGAGCAGTTCTTC. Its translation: CASSLGSQVVGEQFF.

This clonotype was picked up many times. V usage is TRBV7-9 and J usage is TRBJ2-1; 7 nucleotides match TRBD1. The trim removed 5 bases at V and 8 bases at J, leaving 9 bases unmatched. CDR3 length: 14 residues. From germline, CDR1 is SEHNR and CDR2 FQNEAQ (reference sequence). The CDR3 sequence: CASSPRNRGDEQFF. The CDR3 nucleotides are TGTGCCAGCAGCCCGCGGAACAGGGGCGATGAGCAGTTCTTC.

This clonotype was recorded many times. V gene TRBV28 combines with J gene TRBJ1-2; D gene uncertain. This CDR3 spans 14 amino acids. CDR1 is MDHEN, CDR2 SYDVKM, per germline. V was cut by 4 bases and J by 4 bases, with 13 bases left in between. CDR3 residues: CASSSTADVYGYTF. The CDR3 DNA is TGTGCCAGCAGTTCTACAGCAGACGTCTATGGCTACACCTTC.

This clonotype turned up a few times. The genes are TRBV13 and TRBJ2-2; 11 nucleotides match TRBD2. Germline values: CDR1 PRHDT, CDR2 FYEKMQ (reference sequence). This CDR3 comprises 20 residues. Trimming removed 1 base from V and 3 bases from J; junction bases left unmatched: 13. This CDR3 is CASSLATGTSGVGDTGELFF. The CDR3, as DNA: TGTGCCAGCAGCTTAGCCACCGGGACTAGCGGCGTAGGGGACACCGGGGAGCTGTTTTTT.